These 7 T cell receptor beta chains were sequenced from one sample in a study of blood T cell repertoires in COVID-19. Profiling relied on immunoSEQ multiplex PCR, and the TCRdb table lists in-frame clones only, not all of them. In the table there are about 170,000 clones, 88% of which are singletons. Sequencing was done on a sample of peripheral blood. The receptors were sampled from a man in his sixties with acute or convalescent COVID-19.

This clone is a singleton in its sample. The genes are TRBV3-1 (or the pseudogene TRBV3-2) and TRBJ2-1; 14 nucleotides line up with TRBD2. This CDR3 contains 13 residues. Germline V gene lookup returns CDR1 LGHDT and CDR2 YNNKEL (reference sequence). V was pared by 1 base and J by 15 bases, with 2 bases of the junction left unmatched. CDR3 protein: CASSQAGTSGRFF. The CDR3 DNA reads TGTGCCAGCAGCCAAGCTGGGACTAGCGGGAGGTTCTTC.

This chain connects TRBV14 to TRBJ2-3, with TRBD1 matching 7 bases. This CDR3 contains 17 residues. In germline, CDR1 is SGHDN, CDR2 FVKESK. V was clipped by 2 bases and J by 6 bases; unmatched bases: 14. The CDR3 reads CASSQTGTAVSWDTQYF. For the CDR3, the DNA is TGTGCCAGCAGCCAAACCGGGACAGCCGTCTCATGGGATACGCAGTATTTT. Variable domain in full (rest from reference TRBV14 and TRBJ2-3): EAGVTQFPSHSVIEKGQTVTLRCDPISGHDNLYWYRRVMGKEIKFLLHFVKESKQDESGMPNNRFLAERTGGTYSTLKVQPAELEDSGVYFCASSQTGTAVSWDTQYFGPGTRLTVL.

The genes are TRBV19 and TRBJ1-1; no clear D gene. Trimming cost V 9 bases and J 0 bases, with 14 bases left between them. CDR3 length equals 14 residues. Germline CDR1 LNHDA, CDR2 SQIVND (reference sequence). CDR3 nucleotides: TGTGCCAGCCGTACCTCCGCGGTGAACACTGAAGCTTTCTTT. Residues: CASRTSAVNTEAFF.

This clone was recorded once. The CDR3 loop reads CATRDSPNTGELFF. The CDR3 DNA reads TGCGCCACCAGGGACAGTCCGAACACCGGGGAGCTGTTTTTT. This chain links TRBV5-1 with TRBJ2-2; 7 bases are shared with TRBD1. J was trimmed by 0 bases and V by 9 bases; bases with no gene match: 5. This CDR3 region has 14 residues. Germline-derived CDR1 and CDR2 are SGHRS and YFSETQ.

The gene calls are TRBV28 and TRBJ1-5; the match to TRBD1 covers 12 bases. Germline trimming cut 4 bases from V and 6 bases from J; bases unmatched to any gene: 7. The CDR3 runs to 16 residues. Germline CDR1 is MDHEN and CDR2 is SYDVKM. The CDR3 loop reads CASSSGTGGRGQPQHF. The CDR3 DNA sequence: TGTGCCAGCAGTTCCGGGACAGGGGGCCGGGGTCAGCCCCAGCATTTT. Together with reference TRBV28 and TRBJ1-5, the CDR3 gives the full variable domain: DVKVTQSSRYLVKRTGEKVFLECVQDMDHENMFWYRQDPGLGLRLIYFSYDVKMKEKGDIPEGYSVSREKKERFSLILESASTNQTSMYLCASSSGTGGRGQPQHFGDGTRLSIL.

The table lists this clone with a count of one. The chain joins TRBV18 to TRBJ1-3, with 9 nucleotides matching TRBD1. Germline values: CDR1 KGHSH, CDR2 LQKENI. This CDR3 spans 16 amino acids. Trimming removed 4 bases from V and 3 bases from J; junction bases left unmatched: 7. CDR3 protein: CASSQGQGIRGNTIYF. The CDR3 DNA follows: TGTGCCAGCTCACAGGGACAGGGAATCCGTGGAAACACCATATATTTT.

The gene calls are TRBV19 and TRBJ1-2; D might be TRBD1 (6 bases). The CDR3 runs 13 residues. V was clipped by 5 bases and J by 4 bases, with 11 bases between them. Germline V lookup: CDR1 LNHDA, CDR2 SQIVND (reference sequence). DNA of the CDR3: TGTGCCAGTAGTCGGACAGCCGGCTATGGCTACACCTTC. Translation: CASSRTAGYGYTF.